The entry below gives a single T cell receptor beta chain sequence along with its context. Its antigen remains unknown. Here immunoSEQ multiplex PCR was the method, and the copy in TCRdb shows in-frame clones only, minus some. The sample lists 95,000 to 100,000 clones; 90% were seen once. Sampling times: baseline, cycle 4 day 1, cycle 7 day 1. The record originates from a study of OX40 agonist ivuxolimab in advanced cancers. Study summary: An agonistic anti-OX40 (CD134) antibody, ivuxolimab, was used to treat the patients. Therapy given before enrollment (anti-PD-1, anti-PD-L1 or anti-CTLA-4) was allowed, and 35% to 45% had some. Study-level results: Some of the nonresponding patients also showed low levels of normalized T-cell clonal expansion.

The CDR3 sequence is 18 residues long. The germline V gene encodes CDR1 MDHEN and CDR2 SYDVKM. V gave up 6 bases and J gave up 0 bases; unmatched junction bases: 14. The sample was CD4+ or CD8+ T cells sorted from blood, taken in a trial of the OX40 agonist ivuxolimab. The genes are TRBV28 and TRBJ2-3; 8 bases fit TRBD2. The origin of this receptor is an adult with an advanced solid tumor such as melanoma, head and neck, liver or kidney cancer. The CDR3 is CASRITSGLLTSTDTQYF. CDR3 in DNA: TGTGCCAGCAGAATAACTAGCGGCCTTCTAACTAGCACAGATACGCAGTATTTT. Combining the CDR3 with reference TRBV28 and TRBJ2-3 gives the whole variable domain DVKVTQSSRYLVKRTGEKVFLECVQDMDHENMFWYRQDPGLGLRLIYFSYDVKMKEKGDIPEGYSVSREKKERFSLILESASTNQTSMYLCASRITSGLLTSTDTQYFGPGTRLTVL.